These 29 T cell receptor beta chains share one sample of origin, sequenced in a study of post-analysis software for immune sequencing data. The study's findings and limits: Comparison of patients with controls showed about 5 TRBV segments more frequent in patients, TRBV5-6, TRBV5-1 and TRBV20-1 among them.

Their antigen targets remain unknown. Prepared TCR beta cDNA libraries contained unique molecular identifiers. TCRdb fed the PCR reads into MiXCR, producing one record per CDR3 protein. The table shows about 200,000 distinct CDR3 sequences, with approximately 30% occurring only once. The specimen sequenced was blood. The receptors come from a girl aged 2-17 years with multiple sclerosis.

This clonotype was found a few times. The chain has TRBV5-1 and TRBJ2-2; 13 bases line up with TRBD2. The CDR3 is made up of 18 amino acids. V was clipped by 1 base and J by 2 bases; unmatched bases: 5. The germline V gene encodes CDR1 SGHRS and CDR2 YFSETQ. In nucleotides, the CDR3 is TGCGCCAGCAGCTTGCGGTGGACTAGCGGGGGCAACACCGGGGAGCTGTTTTTT. It specifies CASSLRWTSGGNTGELFF.

This clonotype was picked up many times. This chain connects TRBV2 to TRBJ1-2; 8 positions match TRBD1. Germline V lookup: CDR1 SNHLY, CDR2 FYNNEI. The V segment lost 6 bases and the J segment 8 bases; nucleotides outside the gene matches: 5. The CDR3 extends over 12 amino acids. Here the CDR3 DNA reads TGTGCCAGCAGAGGGACAGGCAGCGGCTACACCTTC. Its translation is CASRGTGSGYTF.

This clonotype was found a few times. This chain links TRBV5-4 with TRBJ2-7, with TRBD2 identical over 8 bases. Germline trimming cut 0 bases from V and 2 bases from J; bases unmatched to any gene: 7. The CDR3 is made up of 16 amino acids. In germline, CDR1 is SGHNT, CDR2 YYREEE (reference sequence). CDR3 in DNA: TGTGCCAGCAGCTTGGCCCGGGAGGGGAAAGCCTACGAGCAGTACTTC. This sequence encodes CASSLAREGKAYEQYF.

The V gene is TRBV10-3, the J gene TRBJ2-5; 12 bases map to TRBD2. The closer fit of TRBJ2-7 to the DNA end suggests the J call may be wrong. The germline gives CDR1 ENHRY, CDR2 SYGVKD. The CDR3 spans 14 residues. The chain's CDR3 is CAIRLAGGPHEQYF. CDR3 DNA sequence: TGTGCCATCAGGCTAGCGGGAGGGCCCCACGAGCAGTACTTC.

This clonotype was seen a handful of times. The V call is TRBV28, the J call TRBJ2-7, with TRBD2 identical over 15 bases. The length of the CDR3 is 19 residues. J lost 5 bases, V lost 7 bases, and 18 bases had no gene match. Germline assignment: CDR1 MDHEN and CDR2 SYDVKM. CDR3 in amino acids: CASTSILGLAGGRSHEQYF. CDR3 nucleotides: TGTGCCAGCACCTCGATCCTGGGACTAGCGGGAGGACGTTCTCACGAGCAGTACTTC.

This clonotype was observed at least ten times. The V gene is TRBV9, the J gene TRBJ2-1, with TRBD2 matching 8 bases. J lost 0 bases, V lost 0 bases, and 5 bases had no gene match. Germline V gene sequence: CDR1 SGDLS, CDR2 YYNGEE. The length of the CDR3 is 17 residues. CDR3 region: CASSVVERGSSYNEQFF. The CDR3 DNA reads TGTGCCAGCAGCGTAGTAGAGCGGGGGAGCTCCTACAATGAGCAGTTCTTC.

Comment on this clonotype: One end of the junction does not line up with germline, which may come from a read error. The chain links TRBV7-2 to TRBJ1-1; D remains unclear. The germline V gene has CDR1 SGHTA and CDR2 FQGNSA. The CDR3 covers 13 residues. The CDR3 loop reads CASSRSVHTVAFF. CDR3 sequence (DNA): TGTGCCAGCAGCAGGTCGGTCCACACTGTAGCTTTCTTT.

With regard to this clonotype: The junction does not match germline at one end; this may be a read error. CDR3 nucleotide sequence: TGCGGCGTTGAAGGGGGACAGAACTACGAGCAGTACTTC. Translating it yields CGVEGGQNYEQYF. The genes are TRBV29-1 and TRBJ2-7; 7 nucleotides match TRBD1. CDR3 length: 13 amino acids. Germline CDR1 and CDR2: SQVTM and ANQGSEA.

This clonotype was detected many times. This chain connects TRBV7-9 to TRBJ2-1, with 12 bases matching TRBD2. Germline V gives CDR1 SEHNR, CDR2 FQNEAQ (reference sequence). This CDR3 has 15 residues. The V and J ends lost 5 bases and 5 bases, in that order; junction bases with no gene match: 4. In DNA form, the CDR3 reads TGTGCCAGCAGCCCGGGGACTAGCGGGCACAATGAGCAGTTCTTC. Translation: CASSPGTSGHNEQFF.

As concerns this clonotype: At one boundary the junction diverges from the germline segment, which might be a read error. The V gene is TRBV5-1, the J gene TRBJ1-1, with unresolved D. The CDR3 spans 13 residues. Per germline, CDR1 SGHRS and CDR2 YFSETQ. The CDR3 reads CASSLVGQTGAFF. The CDR3 nucleotides are TGCGCCAGCAGCTTGGTCGGGCAGACTGGAGCTTTCTTT.

This clonotype was detected only a few times. The rearrangement links TRBV4-1 to TRBJ2-1; D is ambiguous. Germline V gene data show CDR1 as MGHRA and CDR2 as YSYEKL. Trimming shortened V by 0 bases and J by 5 bases, and 17 bases separated the two germline ends. The CDR3 runs 17 residues. The CDR3 reads CASSQDRRRRRDNEQFF. In DNA, the CDR3 is TGCGCCAGCAGCCAAGATCGTAGGAGACGCCGCGACAATGAGCAGTTCTTC.

This chain joins TRBV20-1 and TRBJ1-1; D gene unclear. Deletions cut 6 bases from V and 9 bases from J, with 17 bases between. Germline lookup yields CDR1 DFQATT and CDR2 SNEGSKA (reference sequence). The CDR3 is 12 amino acids. The CDR3 nucleotides are TGCAGTGCCCAATGGGGTAAAGACCAAGCTTTCTTT. Protein sequence: CSAQWGKDQAFF.

This clonotype was counted at least ten times. The chain links TRBV20-1 to TRBJ2-1; 8 bases line up with TRBD2. V shed 5 bases and J 2 bases; nucleotides not matched to a gene: 11. This CDR3 is built from 16 residues. Germline V lookup: CDR1 DFQATT, CDR2 SNEGSKA (reference sequence). CDR3 sequence: CSARYPGTSTYNEQFF. The CDR3 DNA follows: TGCAGTGCTCGATATCCCGGGACTAGTACCTACAATGAGCAGTTCTTC.

Details on this clonotype: Since a much larger clone is just one base distant, this may be a read error. The V gene is TRBV27, the J gene TRBJ1-2, with unresolved D. The germline gives CDR1 MNHEY, CDR2 SMNVEV (reference sequence). The CDR3 spans 13 residues. CDR3 coding DNA: TGTGCCCGCAGTTCCCGGACCTTCTATGGCTACACCTTC. This sequence encodes CARSSRTFYGYTF.

The chain links TRBV6-1 to TRBJ1-1, with 7 positions matching TRBD1. The J segment lost 9 bases and the V segment lost 6 bases, leaving 13 bases of the junction unmatched. The V gene's germline CDR1 is MNHNS and CDR2 SASEGT. This CDR3 spans 14 amino acids. As DNA, the CDR3 is TGTGCCAGCAGCGCGGTTGGGCAGGGACAGAAAGCTTTCTTT. It specifies CASSAVGQGQKAFF.

This clonotype was counted ten times or more. The chain combines TRBV5-1 with TRBJ2-3; D gene unclear. Germline values: CDR1 SGHRS, CDR2 YFSETQ. The V gene lost 3 bases and the J gene lost 2 bases, with 7 bases spanning the gap. CDR3 size: 13 residues. CDR3 DNA sequence: TGCGCCAGCAGCTATTCCGCCACAGATACGCAGTATTTT. Translating gives CASSYSATDTQYF.

This clonotype came up many times. The V gene is TRBV20-1, the J gene TRBJ2-1, with TRBD2 matching over 10 bases. V was pared by 5 bases and J by 0 bases, with 16 bases of the junction left unmatched. CDR1 DFQATT and CDR2 SNEGSKA come from the germline V gene (reference sequence). The CDR3 covers 19 residues. This CDR3 reads CSAVGRLAGPRVSYNEQFF. CDR3 nucleotide sequence: TGCAGTGCTGTGGGGCGACTAGCGGGTCCGAGGGTCTCCTACAATGAGCAGTTCTTC.

About this clonotype itself: One end of the junction varies from germline; a read error may be responsible. The chain is built from TRBV5-1 and TRBJ2-1, with a possible D match to TRBD2 (6 bases). Germline V lookup: CDR1 SGHRS, CDR2 YFSETQ. The CDR3 is made up of 17 amino acids. This CDR3 reads CASSLAPAGSSNNEQFF. CDR3 DNA: TGCGCCAGCAGCTTGGCTCCGGCGGGGAGCTCCAACAATGAGCAGTTCTTC.

The gene calls are TRBV27 and TRBJ1-1; D perhaps matches TRBD1 (5 bases). V lost 3 bases to trimming and J lost 11 bases, with 13 bases between them. Germline V CDR1 and CDR2: MNHEY, SMNVEV (reference sequence). This CDR3 comprises 12 residues. The CDR3 sequence is CASSFRGSGAFF. CDR3 nucleotide sequence: TGTGCCAGCAGTTTCCGGGGCTCGGGGGCTTTCTTT.

V usage is TRBV28 and J usage is TRBJ1-4, with 10 bases lining up with TRBD1. With 8 bases clipped from V and 4 bases from J, the junction kept 1 base outside the gene matches. The germline V gene encodes CDR1 MDHEN and CDR2 SYDVKM. The CDR3 loop spans 13 amino acids. The CDR3 bases are TGTGCCAGCCGGACAGGGGGTAATGAAAAACTGTTTTTT. Protein product: CASRTGGNEKLFF.

The chain is built from TRBV7-2 and TRBJ2-3; either TRBD1 or TRBD2 may supply D (5 bases each). CDR3 length equals 14 residues. Trimming cost V 0 bases and J 8 bases, with 12 bases left between them. CDR1 and CDR2 (germline): SGHTA, FQGNSA. The CDR3 region is CASSLASAQGTQYF. The CDR3 nucleotides read TGTGCCAGCAGCTTAGCTAGCGCCCAGGGTACGCAGTATTTT.

Notes on this clonotype: A much more abundant neighbour one base away suggests this may be a read error. The V gene is TRBV11-2, the J gene TRBJ2-5; D gene unclear. The CDR3 has 13 residues. Germline assignment: CDR1 SGHAT and CDR2 FQNNGV. CDR3 amino acids: CAGSPTRWETQYF. CDR3 nucleotides: TGTGCCGGCAGCCCCACCAGATGGGAGACCCAGTACTTC.

This clonotype was seen repeatedly, ten times or more. The chain has TRBV29-1 and TRBJ1-1; D may be TRBD1 (5 bases). The V and J ends lost 7 bases and 1 base respectively, with 10 bases between them. Germline-derived CDR1 and CDR2 are SQVTM and ANQGSEA. The CDR3 runs to 12 residues. CDR3 nucleotide sequence: TGCAGCGCGGCTGACAGGAACACTGAAGCTTTCTTT. As protein: CSAADRNTEAFF.

At least ten counts were recorded for this clonotype. The chain combines TRBV28 with TRBJ1-2, with D possibly TRBD1 on 5 matching bases. Germline CDR1 is MDHEN and CDR2 is SYDVKM. V dropped 7 bases and J dropped 3 bases, with 12 bases sitting between them. The CDR3 totals 13 residues. DNA of the CDR3: TGTGCCAGCACAGGGACCAGCGACTATGGCTACACCTTC. Translation: CASTGTSDYGYTF.

This clonotype was counted many times. This chain uses TRBV7-8 with TRBJ2-1; 15 bases are shared with TRBD2. This CDR3 is 19 amino acids long. V was pared by 5 bases and J by 1 base, with 9 bases of the junction left unmatched. Germline assignment: CDR1 SGHVS and CDR2 FQNEAQ. DNA for the CDR3: TGTGCCAGCAGCGCAGCCTGGACTAGCGGGGGGGGATCCTACAATGAGCAGTTCTTC. Translated: CASSAAWTSGGGSYNEQFF.

The chain has TRBV15 and TRBJ1-1; no clear D. This CDR3 has 15 residues. Trimming shortened V by 4 bases and J by 1 base, and 13 bases separated the two germline ends. Germline V gene data show CDR1 as LNHNV and CDR2 as YYDKDF (reference sequence). The CDR3 nucleotides read TGTGCCACCAGCACTTCGACCCGGAGGAACACTGAAGCTTTCTTT. It translates to CATSTSTRRNTEAFF. The full variable domain, with the rest looked up from reference TRBV15 and TRBJ1-1, is DAMVIQNPRYQVTQFGKPVTLSCSQTLNHNVMYWYQQKSSQAPKLLFHYYDKDFNNEADTPDNFQSRRPNTSFCFLDIRSPGLGDTAMYLCATSTSTRRNTEAFFGQGTRLTVV.

This clonotype has at least ten counts. The chain links TRBV6-5 to TRBJ2-7, with 11 bases identical to TRBD1. Per the germline V gene, CDR1 is MNHEY and CDR2 is SVGAGI. The CDR3 loop spans 16 amino acids. With 5 bases clipped from V and 3 bases from J, the junction kept 9 bases outside the gene matches. The CDR3 bases are TGTGCCAGCAGTACTCACCCCGGGACAGGGGGCTACGAGCAGTACTTC. It specifies CASSTHPGTGGYEQYF.

The chain couples TRBV20-1 to TRBJ2-2; 10 nucleotides agree with TRBD1. CDR1 and CDR2 from the germline V gene are DFQATT and SNEGSKA (reference sequence). This CDR3 comprises 18 residues. V shed 4 bases and J 5 bases; nucleotides not matched to a gene: 16. The CDR3 nucleotides are TGCAGTGCTAAACTTGACGGTCCGGGACAGGGGAGAACCGGGGAGCTGTTTTTT. Its translation: CSAKLDGPGQGRTGELFF.

This clonotype was observed a few times. The chain recombines TRBV4-1 with TRBJ2-7, with 7 bases lining up with TRBD2. The germline V gene encodes CDR1 MGHRA and CDR2 YSYEKL. V shed 0 bases and J 3 bases; nucleotides not matched to a gene: 5. The CDR3 is 15 amino acids. As DNA, the CDR3 is TGCGCCAGCAGCCAAGATACGGGGGAGGGCTACGAGCAGTACTTC. Protein product: CASSQDTGEGYEQYF.